Below are 8 T cell receptor beta chains sequenced from a single sample in a study of blood T cell repertoires in COVID-19. Sequencing was performed with immunoSEQ multiplex PCR; in TCRdb, only in-frame clones are kept and a portion is missing. The sample has more than 95,000 clones; around 87% are singletons. The material sequenced was peripheral blood. The receptors were sampled from a man aged 45-65 years with acute or convalescent COVID-19.

V gene TRBV30 combines with J gene TRBJ2-5; 7 bases are a match to TRBD2. CDR1 and CDR2 (germline): GTSNPN, SVGIG (reference sequence). V lost 1 base, J lost 5 bases, and 4 bases stayed unmatched. The CDR3 is 13 residues long. The CDR3 loop reads CAWSGWGGETQYF. CDR3 coding DNA: TGTGCCTGGAGTGGTTGGGGGGGGGAGACCCAGTACTTC.

The chain joins TRBV5-1 to TRBJ2-1, with 8 nucleotides matching TRBD1. After removal of 0 bases from V and 8 bases from J, the junction contained 10 bases not matched to a gene. The CDR3 loop spans 16 amino acids. Looked up from germline, CDR1 is SGHRS and CDR2 is YFSETQ. CDR3 protein: CASSLARGQGIDEQFF. The DNA of the CDR3 is TGCGCCAGCAGCTTGGCCAGAGGACAGGGTATCGATGAGCAGTTCTTC.

The CDR3: CASSHGQGTYQETQYF. DNA of the CDR3: TGCGCCAGCAGCCATGGACAGGGGACGTACCAAGAGACCCAGTACTTC. This chain uses TRBV4-1 with TRBJ2-5; 9 bases align to TRBD1. CDR3 size: 16 residues. CDR1 is MGHRA and CDR2 is YSYEKL in the germline V gene. V was clipped by 3 bases and J by 0 bases; unmatched bases: 5.

The chain carries TRBV27 and TRBJ2-2, with D possibly matching TRBD2 (6 bases). The V end lost 5 bases, the J end lost 1 base, and 20 bases lay between the germline ends. The length of the CDR3 is 18 residues. Per germline, CDR1 MNHEY and CDR2 SMNVEV (reference sequence). The chain's CDR3 is CASSLNDGRLGNTGELFF. CDR3 nucleotide sequence: TGTGCCAGCAGTCTGAACGACGGGAGACTAGGGAACACCGGGGAGCTGTTTTTT.

The chain links TRBV30 to TRBJ2-1; tentatively, D is TRBD2 (6 bases). V lost 1 base and J 6 bases, leaving 16 bases between the germline ends. Per germline, CDR1 GTSNPN and CDR2 SVGIG (reference sequence). This CDR3 comprises 15 residues. CDR3 DNA: TGTGCCTGGAGTGCCGGATTGCTAGCGTCCAATGAGCAGTTCTTC. This encodes CAWSAGLLASNEQFF.

This chain uses TRBV5-1 with TRBJ1-1, with 9 bases that match TRBD1. CDR1 is SGHRS, CDR2 YFSETQ, per germline. This CDR3 spans 13 amino acids. Trimming at V came to 8 bases and at J to 1 base, leaving 3 bases not matched to a gene. The CDR3 reads CASSTGGNTEAFF. The CDR3 bases are TGCGCCAGTTCGACAGGGGGGAACACTGAAGCTTTCTTT.

V gene TRBV18 combines with J gene TRBJ2-3, with a weak D call TRBD2 (7 bases). Deletions cut 3 bases from V and 2 bases from J, with 15 bases between. The germline CDR1 and CDR2 sequences are KGHSH and LQKENI. The CDR3 loop spans 16 amino acids. The CDR3 sequence: CASSPYLGGATDTQYF. The CDR3, as DNA: TGTGCCAGCTCACCTTACTTGGGGGGGGCCACAGATACGCAGTATTTT.

The genes are TRBV11-1 and TRBJ2-5, with D perhaps matching TRBD1 (6 bases). The germline V gene has CDR1 SGHAT and CDR2 FQDESV (reference sequence). With 5 bases removed from V and 4 bases from J, the gap between germline ends came to 17 bases. The CDR3 totals 15 residues. The CDR3 spells CASSPIQGGLETQYF. Written as DNA, the CDR3 is TGTGCCAGCAGCCCAATACAGGGTGGGCTAGAGACCCAGTACTTC.